This TCR beta chain stems from a study of vaccination and CD4 T cells after COVID-19. Regarding treatment: approximately nine-day PBMC culture with coronavirus spike peptide pools or control peptides (ViraFEST assay). V lost 2 bases, J lost 5 bases, and 8 bases lay in between. From germline, CDR1 is KGHDR and CDR2 SFDVKD. This CDR3 has 13 residues. Cultured CD4+ T cell DNA was sequenced using the Oncomine TCR Beta short-read assay. MiXCR, run by TCRdb on the PCR reads, gives a single entry per CDR3 protein. The table has approximately 19,000 distinct CDR3 sequences, less than 60% seen once; the top ten hold nearly 2.5%. For this clonotype: The antigen is not known.

The sequence was obtained from a human donor who had recovered from COVID-19. The sequences come from CD4+ T cells from blood, cultured in vitro, collected after SARS-CoV-2 vaccination. The chain recombines TRBV24-1 with TRBJ2-5; D possibly corresponds to TRBD2 (5 bases). CDR3 protein: CATSDSSYETQYF. CDR3 sequence (DNA): TGTGCCACCAGTGATTCTAGCTATGAGACCCAGTACTTC.